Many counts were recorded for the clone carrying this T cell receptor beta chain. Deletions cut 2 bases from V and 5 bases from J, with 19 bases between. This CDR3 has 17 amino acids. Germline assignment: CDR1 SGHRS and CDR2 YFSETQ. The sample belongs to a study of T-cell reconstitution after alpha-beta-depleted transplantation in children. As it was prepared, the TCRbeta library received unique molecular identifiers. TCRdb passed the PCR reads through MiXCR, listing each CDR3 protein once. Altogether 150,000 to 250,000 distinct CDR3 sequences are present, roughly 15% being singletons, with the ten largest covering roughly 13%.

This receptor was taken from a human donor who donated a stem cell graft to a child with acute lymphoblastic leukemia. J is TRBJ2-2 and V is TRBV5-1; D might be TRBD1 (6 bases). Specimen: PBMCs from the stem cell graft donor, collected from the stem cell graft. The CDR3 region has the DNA TGCGCCAGCAGCTTAACCTACGGACAGCCCGCGACCGGGGAGCTGTTTTTT. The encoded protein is CASSLTYGQPATGELFF.